Listed here are 26 T cell receptor beta chains from one sample, sequenced in a study of T cell responses to AZD1222 COVID-19 vaccine. Profiling relied on immunoSEQ multiplex PCR, and the TCRdb table lists in-frame clones only, not all of them. The sample gives about 76,000 clones, around 80% of which show up once; approximately 30% is in the top ten. The sequencing used peripheral blood, collected 28 days after the second dose of the MenACWY control vaccine. The receptors derive from an adult who received the MenACWY meningococcal vaccine as a control.

V and J are TRBV19 and TRBJ1-1; D is perhaps TRBD1 (5 bases). Trimming took off 6 bases at V and 3 bases at J, with 11 bases between the two ends. The germline gives CDR1 LNHDA, CDR2 SQIVND (reference sequence). The CDR3 length is 13 residues. CDR3 sequence (DNA): TGTGCCAGTAGCACAGGAATGCACACTGAAGCTTTCTTT. It codes for CASSTGMHTEAFF.

The chain couples TRBV9 to TRBJ2-1; no definite D call. Germline-derived CDR1 and CDR2 are SGDLS and YYNGEE. The length of the CDR3 is 15 residues. Trimming pared 0 bases from V and 2 bases from J, leaving 9 bases between. The CDR3 DNA sequence: TGTGCCAGCAGCGTAGGCACCCTAACCTACAATGAGCAGTTCTTC. Translation gives CASSVGTLTYNEQFF.

This chain uses TRBV2 with TRBJ1-3, with D perhaps matching TRBD1 (6 bases). V was clipped by 4 bases and J by 0 bases, with 25 bases between them. Germline V CDR1 and CDR2: SNHLY, FYNNEI. The CDR3 totals 20 residues. CDR3 coding DNA: TGTGCCAGCAGTGGGGAAGTACAGGGCCCTCTGACTGTCTCTGGAAACACCATATATTTT. As protein: CASSGEVQGPLTVSGNTIYF.

The V call is TRBV5-4, the J call TRBJ2-1; 8 nucleotides align to TRBD1. V lost 4 bases and J lost 15; bases outside the gene matches: 9. Germline assignment: CDR1 SGHNT and CDR2 YYREEE (reference sequence). The CDR3 sequence is 12 residues long. The CDR3 sequence is CASSPHRGTWFF. The DNA for the CDR3 is TGTGCCAGCAGCCCTCACAGGGGGACTTGGTTCTTC.

The gene calls are TRBV7-2 and TRBJ2-7; 8 positions match TRBD1. This CDR3 contains 15 residues. Unmatched junction bases numbered 4, after V lost 3 bases and J lost 0 bases. Germline V gives CDR1 SGHTA, CDR2 FQGNSA. The CDR3 region has the DNA TGTGCCAGCAGCTTGAGGACAGGGCCCTCCTACGAGCAGTACTTC. It specifies CASSLRTGPSYEQYF.

The CDR3 sequence: CAISESPAGGREDTQYF. The CDR3 DNA reads as TGTGCCATCAGTGAGTCCCCTGCGGGGGGTAGGGAAGATACGCAGTATTTT. The chain joins TRBV10-3 to TRBJ2-3; 8 bases agree with TRBD2. V trimming: 0 bases; J trimming: 5 bases; junction bases outside the gene matches: 10. The V gene's germline CDR1 is ENHRY and CDR2 SYGVKD. The CDR3 spans 17 residues.

The CDR3 nucleotides read TGTGCCAGCAGTTTTGTTGGGTTTTCGGGCACAGATACGCAGTATTTT. Amino acids: CASSFVGFSGTDTQYF. This chain connects TRBV27 to TRBJ2-3; D call uncertain. Germline-derived CDR1 and CDR2 are MNHEY and SMNVEV (reference sequence). Trimming shortened V by 3 bases and J by 1 base, and 14 bases separated the two germline ends. This CDR3 region has 16 residues.

The CDR3 nucleotides are TGCAGCGTTATTGGAAGCAAGACGGCCTACAATGAGCAGTTCTTC. Its protein product is CSVIGSKTAYNEQFF. This rearrangement joins TRBV29-1 to TRBJ2-1; D gene unclear. Germline V gene lookup returns CDR1 SQVTM and CDR2 ANQGSEA. V lost 5 bases and J 2 bases, leaving 16 bases between the germline ends. This CDR3 is built from 15 residues.

This clone was counted between two and nine times. The J gene is TRBJ2-1, the V gene TRBV7-4; 12 bases are shared with TRBD1. From germline, CDR1 is SGHVT and CDR2 SQSDAQ. The CDR3 consists of 16 residues. Losses at the gene ends were 5 bases for V and 5 bases for J; bases not matched to a gene: 7. In DNA form, the CDR3 reads TGTGCCAGCAGCCACCCGGGACAGGGGGCAGACAATGAGCAGTTCTTC. Amino acids: CASSHPGQGADNEQFF.

The chain carries TRBV30 and TRBJ2-3, with 8 bases lining up with TRBD2. Per the germline V gene, CDR1 is GTSNPN and CDR2 is SVGIG (reference sequence). The CDR3 consists of 12 residues. The ends lost 8 bases at V and 2 bases at J; junction bases unmatched: 3. The CDR3 loop is CAGSGVTDTQYF. CDR3 coding DNA: TGTGCCGGTAGCGGGGTCACAGATACGCAGTATTTT.

The chain uses TRBV28 and TRBJ1-5; D perhaps matches TRBD1 (6 bases). Germline V gives CDR1 MDHEN, CDR2 SYDVKM. The CDR3 length is 16 residues. Trimming removed 7 bases from V and 0 bases from J, with 16 bases in between. The DNA for the CDR3 is TGTGCCAGCACCCAAGGACAGACGAGTAGCAATCAGCCCCAGCATTTT. Its translation: CASTQGQTSSNQPQHF.

The rearrangement links TRBV3-1 (or the pseudogene TRBV3-2) to TRBJ1-1; D is unresolved. The CDR3 contains 13 residues. Trimming pared 0 bases from V and 4 bases from J, leaving 6 bases between. Germline values: CDR1 LGHDT, CDR2 YNNKEL (reference sequence). CDR3: CASSQDVSTEAFF. CDR3 in DNA: TGTGCCAGCAGCCAAGATGTATCCACTGAAGCTTTCTTT.

The J gene is TRBJ1-6, the V gene TRBV30; maybe TRBD1 (5 bases). CDR3 length equals 15 residues. The germline gives CDR1 GTSNPN, CDR2 SVGIG (reference sequence). Trimming cost V 0 bases and J 8 bases, with 14 bases left between them. In DNA form, the CDR3 reads TGTGCCTGGAGTGTACTGTCGGGGGTGGATTCACCCCTCCACTTT. This gives the protein CAWSVLSGVDSPLHF. The complete variable domain, with remaining parts taken from reference TRBV30 and TRBJ1-6, reads SQTIHQWPATLVQPVGSPLSLECTVEGTSNPNLYWYRQAAGRGLQLLFYSVGIGQISSEVPQNLSASRPQDRQFILSSKKLLLSDSGFYLCAWSVLSGVDSPLHFGNGTRLTVT.

This clone was seen only once. The chain links TRBV4-1 to TRBJ1-4; D perhaps matches TRBD1 (5 bases). The V end was cut by 3 bases, the J end by 7 bases, with 18 bases between. The germline CDR1 and CDR2 sequences are MGHRA and YSYEKL. CDR3 length equals 16 residues. CDR3 in amino acids: CASSQADYGGSEKLFF. DNA for the CDR3: TGCGCCAGCAGCCAGGCGGACTACGGGGGTAGTGAAAAACTGTTTTTT.

The rearrangement joins TRBV28 to TRBJ2-7, with TRBD1 matching over 9 bases. CDR1 MDHEN and CDR2 SYDVKM come from the germline V gene. The CDR3 runs to 14 residues. V trimming: 5 bases; J trimming: 2 bases; junction bases outside the gene matches: 4. The CDR3 DNA sequence: TGTGCCAGCAGTGGACAGGGGACTACCTACGAGCAGTACTTC. This encodes CASSGQGTTYEQYF.

The J gene is TRBJ2-2, the V gene TRBV25-1; D may correspond to TRBD1 or TRBD2 (5 bases each). Germline values: CDR1 MGHDK, CDR2 SYGVNS. The CDR3 has 14 amino acids. V lost 8 bases, J lost 4 bases, and 14 bases lay in between. CDR3 protein: CASDPGQSTGELFF. The CDR3 DNA sequence: TGTGCCAGCGACCCGGGGCAGTCCACCGGGGAGCTGTTTTTT.

V usage is TRBV19 and J usage is TRBJ2-1; D gene uncertain. Looked up from germline, CDR1 is LNHDA and CDR2 is SQIVND (reference sequence). This CDR3 is 15 amino acids long. V lost 0 bases to trimming and J lost 2 bases, with 8 bases between them. CDR3 nucleotide sequence: TGTGCCAGTAGTATAGACGGCAGGCCCTACAATGAGCAGTTCTTC. Translated: CASSIDGRPYNEQFF. The whole variable domain, filled in from reference TRBV19 and TRBJ2-1, reads DGGITQSPKYLFRKEGQNVTLSCEQNLNHDAMYWYRQDPGQGLRLIYYSQIVNDFQKGDIAEGYSVSREKKESFPLTVTSAQKNPTAFYLCASSIDGRPYNEQFFGPGTRLTVL.

The chain couples TRBV5-1 to TRBJ2-3; either TRBD1 or TRBD2 may supply D (6 bases each). Deletions cut 5 bases from V and 4 bases from J, with 14 bases between. Germline V gene data show CDR1 as SGHRS and CDR2 as YFSETQ. This CDR3 spans 14 amino acids. The CDR3 DNA is TGCGCCAGCAGTTTAGGAGGGGGATCAGATACGCAGTATTTT. Its protein product is CASSLGGGSDTQYF.

The CDR3 spells CASSHSVAGDEETQYF. The CDR3 region has the DNA TGTGCCAGTTCACATTCGGTAGCGGGAGACGAGGAGACCCAGTACTTC. The chain combines TRBV19 with TRBJ2-5; TRBD2 matches at 9 bases. Germline V gives CDR1 LNHDA, CDR2 SQIVND (reference sequence). This CDR3 is 16 amino acids long. Germline trimming cut 8 bases from V and 5 bases from J; bases unmatched to any gene: 15.

This clone was counted once. V gene TRBV7-8 combines with J gene TRBJ2-2; TRBD2 aligns across 7 bases. This CDR3 contains 16 residues. The germline gives CDR1 SGHVS, CDR2 FQNEAQ. The trim removed 4 bases at V and 9 bases at J, leaving 14 bases unmatched. In DNA form, the CDR3 reads TGTGCCAGCAGCTCCCCATCCAGCGGGGCCCGAAGGGAGCTGTTTTTT. Amino acid sequence: CASSSPSSGARRELFF.

The chain is built from TRBV9 and TRBJ2-2; 11 positions match TRBD2. Per the germline V gene, CDR1 is SGDLS and CDR2 is YYNGEE. CDR3 length: 17 amino acids. The V gene end was trimmed by 1 base and the J gene end by 2 bases; junction bases not matched to a gene: 4. The CDR3 sequence is CASSVSGLAANTGELFF. CDR3 nucleotide sequence: TGTGCCAGCAGCGTATCGGGACTAGCGGCTAACACCGGGGAGCTGTTTTTT.

This clone was picked up a small number of times. V and J are TRBV11-2 and TRBJ2-1; D call uncertain. V lost 2 bases and J lost 0, with 5 bases in between. The CDR3 is 14 amino acids. CDR1 SGHAT and CDR2 FQNNGV come from the germline V gene. The CDR3 DNA reads TGTGCCAGCAGCTTATATGGCTCCTACAATGAGCAGTTCTTC. Protein sequence: CASSLYGSYNEQFF.

The chain couples TRBV4-3 to TRBJ2-2; TRBD2 might be the D (5 bases). The CDR3 is 15 amino acids. CDR1 LGHNA and CDR2 YSLEER come from the germline V gene. Trimming removed 0 bases from V and 5 bases from J, with 10 bases in between. The DNA for the CDR3 is TGCGCCAGCAGCCAAGACCCTAGCCGTACCGGGGAGCTGTTTTTT. This encodes CASSQDPSRTGELFF.

The chain joins TRBV5-5 to TRBJ2-7; 8 positions match TRBD1. V gave up 0 bases and J gave up 4 bases; unmatched junction bases: 3. The CDR3 is made up of 14 amino acids. Per germline, CDR1 SGHKS and CDR2 YYEKEE (reference sequence). CDR3 loop: CASSLVTGVYEQYF. The CDR3 coding sequence is TGTGCCAGCAGCTTGGTGACAGGGGTGTACGAGCAGTACTTC. The variable domain in full, with the rest retrieved from reference TRBV5-5 and TRBJ2-7, is DAGVTQSPTHLIKTRGQQVTLRCSPISGHKSVSWYQQVLGQGPQFIFQYYEKEERGRGNFPDRFSARQFPNYSSELNVNALLLGDSALYLCASSLVTGVYEQYFGPGTRLTVT.

The CDR3 loop is CASSLEGGRPYEQYF. CDR3 nucleotides: TGTGCCAGCAGCCTCGAGGGGGGCCGCCCCTACGAGCAGTACTTC. The rearrangement joins TRBV6-2 or TRBV6-3 to TRBJ2-7; D may correspond to TRBD1 or TRBD2 (6 bases each). Germline CDR1 is MNHEY and CDR2 is SVGEGT. The V and J ends lost 6 bases and 2 bases respectively, with 17 bases between them. CDR3 size: 15 residues.

The chain has TRBV7-2 and TRBJ1-5; 8 nucleotides agree with TRBD1. The CDR3 is 14 residues long. V dropped 6 bases and J dropped 6; count of bases not matched to a gene: 7. The germline gives CDR1 SGHTA, CDR2 FQGNSA. CDR3 bases: TGTGCCAGCAGTCTAAACAGGGGGGCTCAGCCCCAGCATTTT. Its protein is CASSLNRGAQPQHF. Looking up the rest from reference TRBV7-2 and TRBJ1-5 gives the full variable domain: GAGVSQSPSNKVTEKGKDVELRCDPISGHTALYWYRQSLGQGLEFLIYFQGNSAPDKSGLPSDRFSAERTGGSVSTLTIQRTQQEDSAVYLCASSLNRGAQPQHFGDGTRLSIL.